This TCR beta chain was found in a study of cytomegalovirus exposure and HLA in healthy donors. V was clipped by 0 bases and J by 7 bases, with 15 bases between them. Germline CDR1 and CDR2: GTSNPN and SVGIG (reference sequence). The CDR3 covers 15 residues. For this clone: Its antigen is as yet unknown.

Study results and caveats: In an earlier analysis, in some 500 donors, most V segments appeared productive either ~87% or ~30% of the time. HLA-A and HLA-B allele assignments for most subjects were reportedly predicted accurately using TCR beta sequences.

The study ran its PCR with 60 Vbeta and 13 Jbeta primers. Assay: immunoSEQ multiplex PCR; the TCRdb copy retains only in-frame clones and omits some. The sample yields approximately 150,000 clones, 68% seen once. V and J are TRBV30 and TRBJ1-4; perhaps TRBD1 as D (5 bases). Sequenced: PBMCs. This clonotype originated in a woman in her late teens or twenties in good health and CMV-seropositive. The CDR3 nucleotides read TGTGCCTGGAGTGTAGAGGCAGGGCCGGGTGAAAAACTGTTTTTT. It translates to CAWSVEAGPGEKLFF.